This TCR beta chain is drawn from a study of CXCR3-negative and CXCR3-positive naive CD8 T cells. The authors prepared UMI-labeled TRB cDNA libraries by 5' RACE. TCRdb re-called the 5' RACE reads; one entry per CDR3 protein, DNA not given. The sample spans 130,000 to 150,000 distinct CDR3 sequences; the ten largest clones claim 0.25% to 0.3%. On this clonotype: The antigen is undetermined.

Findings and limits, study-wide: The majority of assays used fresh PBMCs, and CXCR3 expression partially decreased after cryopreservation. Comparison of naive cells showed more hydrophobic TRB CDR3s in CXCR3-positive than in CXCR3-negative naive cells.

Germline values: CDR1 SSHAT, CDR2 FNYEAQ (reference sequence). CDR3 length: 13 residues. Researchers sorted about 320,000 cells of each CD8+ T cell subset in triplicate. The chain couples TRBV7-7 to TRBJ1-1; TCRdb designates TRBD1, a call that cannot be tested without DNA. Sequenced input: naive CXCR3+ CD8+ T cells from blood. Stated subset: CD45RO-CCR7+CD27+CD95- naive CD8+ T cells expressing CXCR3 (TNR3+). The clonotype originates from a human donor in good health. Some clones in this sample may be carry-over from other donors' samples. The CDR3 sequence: CASSPSPDGERVF.